This T cell receptor beta chain was retrieved from a study of radiotherapy plus CTLA-4 blockade in lung cancer. Whole-study results and caveats: In blood, tumor-derived TCR clones expanded after radiotherapy plus ipilimumab. Alongside interferon-beta, early blood T cell clone dynamics were reportedly the best predictor of response.

It was focal radiation plus CTLA-4 blockade with ipilimumab that patients with chemo-refractory metastatic non-small-cell lung cancer received. The assay was immunoSEQ multiplex PCR, and TCRdb's table has in-frame clones only and misses some. The sample includes 12,000 to 15,000 clones, approximately 72% of them seen just once. Of note for this clone: Antigen: not known.

Sequencing was performed on peripheral blood, taken from a patient treated with radiotherapy plus ipilimumab. The TCR sequence derives from a human donor with non-small cell lung cancer whose response to radiotherapy plus ipilimumab could not be evaluated.

CDR3 nucleotides: TGTGCCAGCAGCTGGGGTTGGGGGCCGAACACTGAAGCTTTCTTT. This gives the protein CASSWGWGPNTEAFF. The V call is TRBV5-4, the J call TRBJ1-1; tentative D call: TRBD1 (6 bases). Germline V CDR1 and CDR2: SGHNT, YYREEE (reference sequence). V lost 3 bases and J 1 base, leaving 13 bases between the germline ends. The CDR3 runs 15 residues.